A single TCR beta chain is shown here with its context. This sample is drawn from a study of PD-1 blockade in classical Hodgkin lymphoma. Only in-frame clones appear in the TCRdb table, and some are missing; sequencing was by immunoSEQ multiplex PCR. The sample records 80,000 to 100,000 clones, roughly 92% being singletons. Patients all relapsed after autologous stem cell transplantation, and there was variation in brentuximab vedotin exposure. CDR3 size: 14 residues. Germline V gene sequence: CDR1 LNHDA, CDR2 SQIVND (reference sequence). The V end lost 8 bases, the J end lost 2 bases, and 16 bases lay between the germline ends.

The receptor was derived from a human donor with classical Hodgkin lymphoma. The chain is built from TRBV19 and TRBJ2-7, with D hard to call. The sequenced sample was peripheral blood mononuclear cells (PBMCs), obtained at baseline. CDR3 residues: CASQDLSGPYEQYF. The CDR3 DNA sequence: TGTGCCAGTCAAGACCTCTCCGGCCCCTACGAGCAGTACTTC. Combining the CDR3 with reference TRBV19 and TRBJ2-7 gives the whole variable domain DGGITQSPKYLFRKEGQNVTLSCEQNLNHDAMYWYRQDPGQGLRLIYYSQIVNDFQKGDIAEGYSVSREKKESFPLTVTSAQKNPTAFYLCASQDLSGPYEQYFGPGTRLTVT.